These 7 T cell receptor beta chains originate from one sample sequenced in a study of identical twins. TCRdb re-derived calls from the 5' RACE reads in MiXCR, one entry per CDR3 protein. The sample includes roughly 720,000 distinct CDR3 sequences, approximately 18% seen only once; the top ten take about an eighth. This sample was shared with a second study, whose subject was T cells expressing NK-cell markers.

Sequencing was carried out using PBMCs. The receptors come from a woman under 30 in good health.

This clonotype was counted only a few times. The junction and the germline gene differ at one end; a read error may be behind it. The J gene is TRBJ2-1, the V gene TRBV27; D is undetermined. CDR1 and CDR2 (germline): MNHEY, SMNVEV (reference sequence). This CDR3 is built from 12 residues. The CDR3 spells CASSSTYSEQFF. The CDR3, as DNA: TGTGCCAGCAGTTCGACTTACAGTGAGCAGTTCTTC.

The chain recombines TRBV20-1 with TRBJ2-2; D unclear. Deletions cut 3 bases from V and 5 bases from J, with 7 bases between. Germline V gene sequence: CDR1 DFQATT, CDR2 SNEGSKA (reference sequence). This CDR3 has 12 residues. DNA for the CDR3: TGCAGTGCTAGGGAGAAAACCGGGGAGCTGTTTTTT. It yields the protein CSAREKTGELFF.

This clonotype was observed a handful of times. This chain joins TRBV29-1 and TRBJ2-6; tentatively, D is TRBD1 (6 bases). The CDR3 consists of 15 residues. Germline-derived CDR1 and CDR2 are SQVTM and ANQGSEA. V was pared by 5 bases and J by 4 bases, with 15 bases between. In DNA form, the CDR3 reads TGCAGCGTTTTCATAACAGGGTACGGGGCCAACGTCCTGACTTTC. It translates to CSVFITGYGANVLTF. The complete variable domain, with remaining parts taken from reference TRBV29-1 and TRBJ2-6, reads SAVISQKPSRDICQRGTSLTIQCQVDSQVTMMFWYRQQPGQSLTLIATANQGSEATYESGFVIDKFPISRPNLTFSTLTVSNMSPEDSSIYLCSVFITGYGANVLTFGAGSRLTVL.

This clonotype was detected only a few times. The V call is TRBV4-2, the J call TRBJ1-1; tentatively, D is TRBD1 (5 bases). The CDR3 contains 15 residues. CDR1 and CDR2 from the germline V gene are LGHNA and YNFKEQ. V lost 0 bases, J lost 1 base, and 9 bases lay in between. The CDR3 sequence: CASSQDGGGNTEAFF. DNA for the CDR3: TGTGCCAGCAGCCAAGACGGCGGGGGGAACACTGAAGCTTTCTTT.

The chain couples TRBV7-2 to TRBJ1-2, with 11 bases lining up with TRBD1. V trimming: 7 bases; J trimming: 5 bases; junction bases outside the gene matches: 9. The CDR3 has 15 residues. In germline, CDR1 is SGHTA, CDR2 FQGNSA. CDR3 region: CASTKSRDRGYGYTF. DNA of the CDR3: TGTGCCAGCACCAAAAGCCGGGACAGGGGGTATGGCTACACCTTC.

A few counts support this clonotype. CDR3 region: CASSGGGPNTEAFF. Here the CDR3 DNA reads TGCGCCAGCAGCGGAGGGGGCCCGAACACTGAAGCTTTCTTT. This chain links TRBV5-1 with TRBJ1-1; 7 bases fit TRBD1. V lost 4 bases, J lost 1 base, and 4 bases stayed unmatched. Germline V gene sequence: CDR1 SGHRS, CDR2 YFSETQ. The CDR3 has 14 amino acids.

The CDR3 DNA reads TGCAGTGCTAGAGGGATGGGGGGGTCGGATACGCAGTATTTT. Protein: CSARGMGGSDTQYF. The chain couples TRBV20-1 to TRBJ2-3; the match to TRBD2 covers 7 bases. CDR1 and CDR2 from the germline V gene are DFQATT and SNEGSKA (reference sequence). The CDR3 has 14 residues. V trimming: 1 base; J trimming: 6 bases; junction bases outside the gene matches: 7.